These 10 T cell receptor beta chains came from one sample sequenced in a study of blood T cell repertoires in COVID-19. The protocol was immunoSEQ multiplex PCR, while the TCRdb copy is restricted to in-frame clones and leaves out a portion. This sample has about 350,000 clones, with about 88% found just once. Material: PBMCs or T cells enriched from blood (not recorded which). These receptor sequences come from a woman aged 30 to 39 who had recovered from COVID-19.

The chain employs TRBV5-1 and TRBJ2-3; D possibly corresponds to TRBD1 (6 bases). The V and J ends lost 1 base and 1 base respectively, with 19 bases between them. Germline V CDR1 and CDR2: SGHRS, YFSETQ. This CDR3 contains 18 residues. The CDR3: CASSLRSTRGVGTDTQYF. CDR3 nucleotide sequence: TGCGCCAGCAGCTTGAGATCCACCAGGGGCGTCGGCACAGATACGCAGTATTTT.

The chain has TRBV5-1 and TRBJ2-3, with 11 nucleotides matching TRBD2. This CDR3 region has 20 residues. V lost 4 bases and J lost 2; bases outside the gene matches: 18. The V gene's germline CDR1 is SGHRS and CDR2 YFSETQ. This CDR3 reads CASSGLPLTGTSGPTDTQYF. The CDR3 nucleotides read TGCGCCAGCAGCGGCCTACCTCTGACCGGGACTAGCGGACCCACAGATACGCAGTATTTT.

V and J are TRBV6-5 and TRBJ1-6, with TRBD1 matching over 8 bases. CDR1 and CDR2 (germline): MNHEY, SVGAGI. CDR3 length: 13 residues. V shed 10 bases and J 6 bases; nucleotides not matched to a gene: 5. This chain's CDR3 is CATLTGANSPLHF. The CDR3 DNA follows: TGTGCCACCCTGACAGGGGCTAATTCACCCCTCCACTTT.

The rearrangement joins TRBV7-8 to TRBJ2-2; 12 bases match TRBD2. J lost 5 bases, V lost 5 bases, and 6 bases had no gene match. The CDR3 spans 16 residues. Germline assignment: CDR1 SGHVS and CDR2 FQNEAQ. CDR3 loop: CASSVGLAGGTGELFF. Written as DNA, the CDR3 is TGTGCCAGCAGCGTGGGGCTAGCGGGGGGGACCGGGGAGCTGTTTTTT.

The chain has TRBV11-2 and TRBJ1-1; D possibly corresponds to TRBD1 (5 bases). The CDR3 spans 16 residues. The V end was cut by 5 bases, the J end by 3 bases, with 19 bases between. The germline V gene has CDR1 SGHAT and CDR2 FQNNGV. The CDR3 here is CASSTSWAGGYTEAFF. The CDR3 DNA is TGTGCCAGCAGCACGTCCTGGGCGGGGGGGTACACTGAAGCTTTCTTT.

The chain uses TRBV10-2 and TRBJ2-3; TRBD1 matches at 10 bases. This CDR3 contains 15 residues. The V and J ends lost 3 bases and 4 bases, in that order; junction bases with no gene match: 4. The germline CDR1 and CDR2 sequences are WSHSY and SAAADI. Here the CDR3 DNA reads TGCGCCAGCAGTGACGCGACAGGGGGCGCAGATACGCAGTATTTT. Its translation: CASSDATGGADTQYF.

This sequence joins TRBV10-1 and TRBJ2-5, with 10 bases fitting TRBD1. Trimming removed 6 bases from V and 0 bases from J; junction bases left unmatched: 10. The CDR3 length is 17 residues. CDR1 is WNHNN, CDR2 SYGVQD, per germline (reference sequence). CDR3 residues: CASRPNTGTGDQETQYF. CDR3 nucleotides: TGCGCCAGCAGGCCCAACACCGGGACAGGGGACCAAGAGACCCAGTACTTC.

The chain joins TRBV28 to TRBJ1-6, with a weak D call TRBD1 (5 bases). Between the trimmed V and J ends, which lost 7 bases and 7 bases, there was a span of 8 bases. The V gene's germline CDR1 is MDHEN and CDR2 SYDVKM. The CDR3 covers 12 residues. CDR3 sequence reads: CASKKGNSPLHF. The CDR3, as DNA: TGTGCCAGCAAGAAGGGGAATTCACCCCTCCACTTT.

This clone is a singleton in its sample. This chain connects TRBV6-1 to TRBJ2-7; the D gene is possibly TRBD1 (6 bases). CDR3 size: 15 residues. Looked up from germline, CDR1 is MNHNS and CDR2 is SASEGT. Trimming took 3 bases from V and 0 from J, leaving 12 bases between them. CDR3 in amino acids: CASSDWGRGSYEQYF. CDR3 in DNA: TGTGCCAGCAGTGATTGGGGGCGCGGCTCCTACGAGCAGTACTTC.

CDR3: CASSEAPGTDYGYTF. CDR3 nucleotides: TGCGCCAGCAGTGAGGCCCCCGGGACAGATTATGGCTACACCTTC. The chain links TRBV10-1 to TRBJ1-2, with 7 bases fitting TRBD1. This CDR3 comprises 15 residues. Germline assignment: CDR1 WNHNN and CDR2 SYGVQD (reference sequence). Trimming cost V 2 bases and J 5 bases; bases outside gene matches: 8.